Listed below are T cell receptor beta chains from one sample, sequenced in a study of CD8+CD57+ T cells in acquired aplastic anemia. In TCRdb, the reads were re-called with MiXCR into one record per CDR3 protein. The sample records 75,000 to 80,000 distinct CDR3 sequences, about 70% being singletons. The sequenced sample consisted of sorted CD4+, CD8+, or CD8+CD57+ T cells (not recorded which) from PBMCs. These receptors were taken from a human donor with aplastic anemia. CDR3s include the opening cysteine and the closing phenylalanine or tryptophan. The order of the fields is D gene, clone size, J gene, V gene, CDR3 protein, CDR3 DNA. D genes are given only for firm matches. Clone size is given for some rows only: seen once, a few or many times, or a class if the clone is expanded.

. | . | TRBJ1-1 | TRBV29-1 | CSVEQGTEAFF | TGCAGCGTTGAACAGGGGACTGAAGCTTTCTTT
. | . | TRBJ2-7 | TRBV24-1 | CATPGQWNYEQYF | TGTGCCACCCCCGGACAGTGGAACTACGAGCAGTACTTC
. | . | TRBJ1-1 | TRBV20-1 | CSARPQGTEAFF | TGCAGTGCTAGACCCCAAGGGACTGAAGCTTTCTTT
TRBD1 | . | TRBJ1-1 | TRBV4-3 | CASSRGTGGGTEAFF | TGCGCCAGCAGCCGAGGGACAGGCGGGGGCACTGAAGCTTTCTTT
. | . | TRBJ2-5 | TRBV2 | CASSVGPGAQYF | TGTGCCAGCAGTGTCGGTCCTGGGGCCCAGTACTTC
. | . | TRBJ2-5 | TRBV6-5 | CASSYSTSLAETQYF | TGTGCCAGCAGTTACTCGACTAGTTTAGCAGAGACCCAGTACTTC
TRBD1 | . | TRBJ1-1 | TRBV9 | CASSARQGNTEAFF | TGTGCCAGCAGCGCGAGACAGGGGAACACTGAAGCTTTCTTT
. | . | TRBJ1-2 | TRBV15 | CATSRPRQDSYYGYTF | TGTGCCACCAGCAGACCTCGCCAAGACAGTTACTATGGCTACACCTTC
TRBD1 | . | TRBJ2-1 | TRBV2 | CASSGQGREQFF | TGTGCCAGCAGTGGACAGGGTCGGGAGCAGTTCTTC
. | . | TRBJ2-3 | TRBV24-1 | CATSVLGDTQYF | TGTGCCACCAGTGTCTTGGGAGATACGCAGTATTTT
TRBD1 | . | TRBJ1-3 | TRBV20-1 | CSARDRDRGNTIYF | TGCAGTGCTAGAGATCGGGACAGGGGAAACACCATATATTTT
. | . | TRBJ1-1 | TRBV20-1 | CSARPDGPGAFF | TGCAGTGCTAGGCCGGACGGGCCAGGAGCTTTCTTT
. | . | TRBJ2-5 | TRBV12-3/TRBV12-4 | CASSFGLGSQETQYF | TGTGCCAGCAGTTTTGGTTTAGGCAGTCAAGAGACCCAGTACTTC
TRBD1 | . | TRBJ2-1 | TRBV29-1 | CSVDDRGYEQFF | TGCAGCGTTGATGACAGGGGGTATGAGCAGTTCTTC
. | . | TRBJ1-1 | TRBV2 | CASTGQPNTEAFF | TGTGCCAGCACAGGACAGCCGAACACTGAAGCTTTCTTT
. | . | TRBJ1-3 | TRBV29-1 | CSVARYSGNTIYF | TGCAGCGTTGCAAGATACTCTGGAAACACCATATATTTT
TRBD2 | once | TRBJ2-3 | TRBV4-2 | CASSDGLAGVTDTQYF | TGTGCCAGCAGCGATGGACTAGCGGGAGTCACAGATACGCAGTATTTT
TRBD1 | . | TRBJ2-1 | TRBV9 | CASSVGQGRSYNEQFF | TGTGCCAGCAGCGTAGGACAGGGTCGATCCTACAATGAGCAGTTCTTC
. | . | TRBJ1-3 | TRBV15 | CATSRQGVGGNTIYF | TGTGCCACCAGCAGGCAAGGGGTCGGTGGAAACACCATATATTTT
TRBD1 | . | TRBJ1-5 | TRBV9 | CASSVTGASNQPQHF | TGTGCCAGCAGCGTAACAGGGGCTAGCAATCAGCCCCAGCATTTT
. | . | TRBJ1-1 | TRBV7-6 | CASRALNTEAFF | TGTGCCAGCCGGGCTCTGAACACTGAAGCTTTCTTT
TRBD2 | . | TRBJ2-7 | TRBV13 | CASRQGLADSYEQYF | TGTGCCAGCAGACAGGGACTAGCGGACTCCTACGAGCAGTACTTC
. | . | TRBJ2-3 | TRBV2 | CASSSDSDTQYF | TGTGCCAGCAGCTCCGACTCAGATACGCAGTATTTT
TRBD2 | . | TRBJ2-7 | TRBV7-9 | CASSPTSEYSYEQYF | TGTGCCAGCAGCCCCACTAGCGAATATTCCTACGAGCAGTACTTC
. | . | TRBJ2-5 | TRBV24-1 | CATRNRDAETQYF | TGTGCCACCAGAAACAGGGATGCGGAGACCCAGTACTTC
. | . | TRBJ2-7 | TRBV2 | CAIDGAGPYEQYF | TGTGCCATCGACGGGGCAGGCCCCTACGAGCAGTACTTC
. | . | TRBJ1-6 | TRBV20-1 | CSAREGGGGSPLHF | TGCAGTGCTAGAGAGGGGGGGGGAGGCTCACCCCTCCACTTT
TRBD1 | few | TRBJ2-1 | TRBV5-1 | CASSLDRGAGVAQNNEQFF | TGCGCCAGCAGCTTAGACAGGGGGGCGGGAGTGGCTCAGAATAATGAGCAGTTCTTC
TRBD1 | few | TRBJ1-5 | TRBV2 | CASSARTGGQPQHF | TGTGCCAGCAGTGCAAGGACAGGGGGTCAGCCCCAGCATTTT
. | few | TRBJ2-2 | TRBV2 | CASRTSIGELFF | TGTGCCAGCAGAACTAGCATTGGGGAGCTGTTTTTT
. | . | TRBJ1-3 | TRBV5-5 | CASSLEGGSSGNTIYF | TGTGCCAGCAGCTTGGAAGGCGGGAGCTCTGGAAACACCATATATTTT
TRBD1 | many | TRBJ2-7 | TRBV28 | CASSFTGGDQYF | TGTGCCAGCAGTTTCACAGGGGGCGACCAGTACTTC
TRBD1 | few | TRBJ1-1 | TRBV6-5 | CASSSQGGNEAFF | TGTGCCAGCAGTTCACAGGGGGGGAATGAAGCTTTCTTT
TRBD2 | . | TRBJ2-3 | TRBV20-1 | CSATRTSGSTDTQYF | TGCAGTGCTACAAGGACTAGCGGAAGCACAGATACGCAGTATTTT
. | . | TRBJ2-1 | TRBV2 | CASSDASHEQFF | TGTGCCAGCAGTGATGCGAGCCATGAGCAGTTCTTC
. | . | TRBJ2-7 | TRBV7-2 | CASSLSDPTGSEQYF | TGTGCCAGCAGCTTATCTGACCCCACGGGCTCCGAGCAGTACTTC
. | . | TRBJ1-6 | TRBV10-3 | CAISEGGGISPLHF | TGTGCCATCAGTGAGGGGGGGGGAATTTCACCCCTCCACTTT
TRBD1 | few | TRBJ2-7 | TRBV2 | CASEGTALYEQYF | TGTGCCAGCGAGGGGACAGCTCTCTACGAGCAGTACTTC
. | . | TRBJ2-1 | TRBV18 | CASSPKGLEQFF | TGTGCCAGCTCGCCTAAGGGGCTTGAGCAGTTCTTC
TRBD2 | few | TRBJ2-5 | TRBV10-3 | CAISDPTSGAGETQYF | TGTGCCATCAGTGATCCTACTAGCGGGGCGGGAGAGACCCAGTACTTC
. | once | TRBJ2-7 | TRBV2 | CASSDSGPTYEQYF | TGTGCCAGCAGTGATTCGGGGCCCACCTACGAGCAGTACTTC
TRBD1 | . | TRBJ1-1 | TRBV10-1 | CASSPNRGTEAFF | TGCGCCAGCAGCCCTAACAGGGGAACTGAAGCTTTCTTT
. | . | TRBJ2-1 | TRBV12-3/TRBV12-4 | CASGRLGVSYNEQFF | TGTGCCAGCGGTCGGCTAGGGGTCTCCTACAATGAGCAGTTCTTC
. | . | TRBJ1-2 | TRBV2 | CATDDLGGYTF | TGTGCCACCGATGATCTCGGGGGCTACACCTTC
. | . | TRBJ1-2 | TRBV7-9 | CASSSRSAQNGYTF | TGTGCCAGCAGCTCCCGTAGCGCACAGAATGGCTACACCTTC
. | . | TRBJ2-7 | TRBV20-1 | CSAHDRGATYEQYF | TGCAGTGCTCACGACAGAGGGGCCACCTACGAGCAGTACTTC
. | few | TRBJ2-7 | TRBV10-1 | CASSTGPGEQYF | TGCGCCAGCAGTACGGGACCTGGGGAGCAGTACTTC
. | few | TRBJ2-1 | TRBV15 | CATSAWTEYNEQFF | TGTGCCACCAGCGCATGGACGGAGTACAATGAGCAGTTCTTC
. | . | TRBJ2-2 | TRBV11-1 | CASSSSRALLGLGTGELFF | TGTGCCAGCAGCTCCTCCCGGGCCTTACTAGGCCTGGGAACCGGGGAGCTGTTTTTT
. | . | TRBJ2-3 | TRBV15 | CATSAAGAIDTQYF | TGTGCCACCAGCGCGGCAGGGGCTATAGATACGCAGTATTTT
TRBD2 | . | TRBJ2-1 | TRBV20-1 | CSARSGLGYNEQFF | TGCAGTGCTAGATCGGGACTAGGTTACAATGAGCAGTTCTTC